Described below is a single TCR beta chain sequence and its context. This record comes from a study of blood T cell repertoires in COVID-19. For the study at large: The United States, Italy and Spain supplied acute and convalescent COVID-19 samples. Sources were T cells, B-cell-depleted T cells, or PBMCs; the material itself was cDNA or gDNA.

In the original processing: Estimates of nucleated cell counts were drawn from the amplification of reference gene primers. Some clones are missing from TCRdb's copy, which holds only in-frame ones; the method was immunoSEQ multiplex PCR. V and J calls and clone size are copied from that table; D and trimming were computed from the DNA. The sample records 130,000 to 150,000 clones, 85% to 90% being singletons. This clonotype originated in a woman aged 45-59 years with active or convalescent COVID-19. The sample taken for sequencing was peripheral blood.

The CDR3 is CASSAGTGEKLFF. In DNA, the CDR3 is TGTGCCAGCAGCGCCGGGACAGGTGAAAAACTGTTTTTT. The rearrangement joins TRBV21-1 to TRBJ1-4; the table calls TRBD1, which could not be checked here. TRBV21-1 is shown as a pseudogene. The CDR3 has 13 amino acids.